This note documents a single TCR beta chain sequence. Antigen specificity is unknown. Germline lookup yields CDR1 DFQATT and CDR2 SNEGSKA (reference sequence). The CDR3 length is 13 residues. Trimming shortened V by 6 bases and J by 5 bases, and 15 bases separated the two germline ends. The source of the sample is a study of T cell repertoires in cytomegalovirus infection. Whole-study results and caveats: HLA-C-restricted CMV clonotypes gave the most frequent clonotype in two of eight donors.

TCRdb re-called the reads through MiXCR, storing one row per CDR3 protein. The sample records roughly 730,000 distinct CDR3 sequences, around 32% being singletons. J is TRBJ2-3 and V is TRBV20-1; D is ambiguous. This sequence was found in a human donor in good health (CMV status not recorded). Some clones in this sample may be carry-over from other donors' samples. The source material was cultured PBMCs, sampled from culture after CMV antigen stimulation. The CDR3 bases are TGCAGTGCCTGGGGTCTAGTTCAAGATACGCAGTATTTT. Translating gives CSAWGLVQDTQYF.